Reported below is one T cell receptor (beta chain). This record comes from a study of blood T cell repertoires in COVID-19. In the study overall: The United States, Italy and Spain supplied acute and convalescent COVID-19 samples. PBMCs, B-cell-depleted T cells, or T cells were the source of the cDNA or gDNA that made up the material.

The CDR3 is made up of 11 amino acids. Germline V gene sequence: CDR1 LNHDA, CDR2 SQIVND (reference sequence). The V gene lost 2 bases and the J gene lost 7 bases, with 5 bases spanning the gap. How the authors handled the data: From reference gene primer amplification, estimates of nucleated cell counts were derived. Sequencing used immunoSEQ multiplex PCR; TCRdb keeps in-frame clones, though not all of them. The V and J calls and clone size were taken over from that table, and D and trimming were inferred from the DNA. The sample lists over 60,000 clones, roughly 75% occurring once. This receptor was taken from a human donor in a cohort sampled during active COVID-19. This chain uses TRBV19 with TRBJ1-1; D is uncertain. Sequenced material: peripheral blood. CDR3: CASSISVEAFF. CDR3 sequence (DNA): TGTGCCAGTAGTATATCGGTTGAAGCTTTCTTT.